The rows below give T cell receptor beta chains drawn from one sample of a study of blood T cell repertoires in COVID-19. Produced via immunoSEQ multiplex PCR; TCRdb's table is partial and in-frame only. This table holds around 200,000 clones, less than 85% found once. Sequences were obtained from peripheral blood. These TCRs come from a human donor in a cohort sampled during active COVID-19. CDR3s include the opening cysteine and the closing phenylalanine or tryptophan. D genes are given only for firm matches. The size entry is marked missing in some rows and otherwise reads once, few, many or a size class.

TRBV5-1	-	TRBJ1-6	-	CASSFRRLEGKNSPLHF	TGCGCCAGCAGCTTTAGAAGGTTGGAGGGGAAGAATTCACCCCTCCACTTT
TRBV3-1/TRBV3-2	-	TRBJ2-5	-	CASSQGAETQYF	TGTGCCAGCAGCCAGGGGGCAGAGACCCAGTACTTC
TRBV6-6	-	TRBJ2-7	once	CASSSSERYSYEQYF	TGTGCCAGCAGTTCCTCGGAGCGGTACTCCTACGAGCAGTACTTC
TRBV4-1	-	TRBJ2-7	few	CASSDGVNDEQYF	TGCGCCAGCAGTGACGGGGTGAACGACGAGCAGTACTTC
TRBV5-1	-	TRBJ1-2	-	CASSFRGAPGGYTF	TGCGCCAGCAGCTTTCGGGGGGCACCGGGTGGCTACACCTTC
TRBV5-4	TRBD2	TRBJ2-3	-	CASSPRGGQGDTQYF	TGTGCCAGCAGCCCCCGGGGGGGCCAGGGAGATACGCAGTATTTT
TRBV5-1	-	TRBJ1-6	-	CASSLVGGSSNSPLHF	TGCGCCAGCAGCTTGGTTGGGGGCTCGAGTAATTCACCCCTCCACTTT
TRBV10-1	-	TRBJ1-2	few	CASSDRNYGYTF	TGCGCCAGCAGTGACAGAAACTATGGCTACACCTTC
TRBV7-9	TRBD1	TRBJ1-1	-	CASSLWFGDSYMNTEAFF	TGTGCCAGCAGCTTGTGGTTCGGGGACAGCTACATGAACACTGAAGCTTTCTTT
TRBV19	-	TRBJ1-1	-	CASSWGQMNTEAFF	TGTGCCAGTAGTTGGGGACAAATGAACACTGAAGCTTTCTTT
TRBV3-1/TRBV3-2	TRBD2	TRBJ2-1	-	CASSQDQGLADSYNEQFF	TGTGCCAGCAGCCAAGATCAGGGACTAGCGGACTCCTACAATGAGCAGTTCTTC
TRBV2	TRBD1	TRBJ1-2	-	CASRLTSGTGGRNYGYTF	TGTGCCAGCAGGCTCACTTCGGGGACAGGGGGACGGAACTATGGCTACACCTTC
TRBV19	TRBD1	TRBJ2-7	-	CASSIGHRGSYEQYF	TGTGCCAGTAGTATAGGCCACAGGGGCTCCTACGAGCAGTACTTC
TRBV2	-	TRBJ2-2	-	CASSAYRSTELFF	TGTGCCAGCAGTGCATACAGGTCCACGGAGCTGTTTTTT
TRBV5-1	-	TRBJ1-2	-	CASSLDSVRAAGYTF	TGCGCCAGCAGCTTGGATTCGGTGAGGGCAGCCGGCTACACCTTC
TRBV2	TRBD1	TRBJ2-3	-	CASNPGTGLTDTQYF	TGTGCCAGCAACCCCGGGACAGGGTTGACAGATACGCAGTATTTT
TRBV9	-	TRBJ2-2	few	CASSDFTGELFF	TGTGCCAGCAGCGACTTCACCGGGGAGCTGTTTTTT
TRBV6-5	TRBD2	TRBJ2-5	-	CASSSSSGGSDQYF	TGTGCCAGCAGTAGTTCTAGCGGGGGGAGCGACCAGTACTTC
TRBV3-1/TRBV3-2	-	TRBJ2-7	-	CASSEGQIHYEQYF	TGTGCCAGCAGCGAGGGACAAATACACTACGAGCAGTACTTC
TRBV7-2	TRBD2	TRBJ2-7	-	CASRIKGLAVYEQYF	TGTGCCAGCAGGATTAAGGGACTAGCGGTGTACGAGCAGTACTTC
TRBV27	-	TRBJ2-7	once	CASSLGTPFSEQYF	TGTGCCAGCAGCTTAGGGACACCTTTCTCCGAGCAGTACTTC
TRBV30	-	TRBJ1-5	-	CAWSVRRGRGGQPQHF	TGTGCCTGGAGTGTACGGCGCGGCAGGGGCGGTCAGCCCCAGCATTTT
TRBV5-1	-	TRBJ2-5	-	CASSLEVGGQETQYF	TGCGCCAGCAGCTTGGAAGTGGGGGGGCAGGAGACCCAGTACTTC
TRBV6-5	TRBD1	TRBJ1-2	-	CASSYSTPGQGGGYTF	TGTGCCAGCAGTTACTCGACCCCGGGACAGGGGGGTGGCTACACCTTC